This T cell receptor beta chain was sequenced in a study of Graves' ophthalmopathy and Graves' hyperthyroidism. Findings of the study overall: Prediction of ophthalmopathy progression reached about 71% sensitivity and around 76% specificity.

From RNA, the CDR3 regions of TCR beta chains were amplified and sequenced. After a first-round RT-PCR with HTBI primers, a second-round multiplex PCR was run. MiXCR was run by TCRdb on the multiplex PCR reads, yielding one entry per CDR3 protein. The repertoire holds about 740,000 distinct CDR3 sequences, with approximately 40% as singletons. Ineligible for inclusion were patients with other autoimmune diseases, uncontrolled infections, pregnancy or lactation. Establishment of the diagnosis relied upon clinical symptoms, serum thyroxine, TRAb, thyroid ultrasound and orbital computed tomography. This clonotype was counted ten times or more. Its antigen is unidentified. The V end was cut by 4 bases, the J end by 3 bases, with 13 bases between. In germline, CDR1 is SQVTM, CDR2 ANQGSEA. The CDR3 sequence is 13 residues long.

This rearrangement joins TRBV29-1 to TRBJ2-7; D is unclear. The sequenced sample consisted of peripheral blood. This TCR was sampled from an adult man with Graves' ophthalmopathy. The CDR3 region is CSVAVGIYYEQYF. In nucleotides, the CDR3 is TGCAGCGTTGCGGTCGGAATATACTACGAGCAGTACTTC.